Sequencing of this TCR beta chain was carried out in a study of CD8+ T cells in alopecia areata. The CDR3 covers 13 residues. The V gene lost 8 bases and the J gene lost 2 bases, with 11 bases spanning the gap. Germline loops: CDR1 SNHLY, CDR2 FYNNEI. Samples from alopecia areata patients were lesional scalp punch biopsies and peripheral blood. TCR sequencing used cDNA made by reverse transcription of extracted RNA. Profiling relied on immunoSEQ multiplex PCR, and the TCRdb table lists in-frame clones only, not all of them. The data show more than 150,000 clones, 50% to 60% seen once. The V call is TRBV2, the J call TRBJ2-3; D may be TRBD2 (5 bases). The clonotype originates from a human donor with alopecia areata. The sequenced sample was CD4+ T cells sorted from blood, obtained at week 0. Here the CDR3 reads CASLRDLTDTQYF. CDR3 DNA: TGTGCCAGCCTACGGGATCTCACAGATACGCAGTATTTT.